This TCR beta chain was sequenced for a study of T cell repertoires in Merkel cell carcinoma (dated by TCRdb to 2018 to 2020). Regarding the study in general: Patients with prior intralesional immunotherapy or systemic immune checkpoint blockade before the biopsy were excluded. MCPyV-specific clonotypes were initially defined through tetramer sorting, cloning and paired TCR sequencing of expanded tumor-infiltrating lymphocytes. To be included, a subject needed both a diagnosis of MCPyV-positive Merkel cell carcinoma and tumor-infiltrating lymphocytes that had been successfully expanded in vitro. On the study overall, not on this receptor specifically: The study did not examine normal tissue biopsies.

As to this clone: It lacks a known antigen. Base qualities are not provided; no much larger clone lies one nucleotide away.

The immunoSEQ assay was used both to sequence TRB CDR3 from tumor genomic DNA and to process the resulting data. Held by TCRdb, this immuneACCESS table contains in-frame sequences only and omits some clones. Under half of the omission traces to an unresolved V gene where checked; the cause of the rest is unknown. Recorded for this sample are roughly 14,000 clones; under 85% of them occurred a single time. Approximately 17% of the sample goes to the ten largest clones. The CDR3, from cysteine to phenylalanine, totals 16 residues. Only the CDR3 portion is preserved as DNA: 48 bases, with reading frame beginning at the first base. Between the V and J ends, shortened by 0 bases and 0 bases respectively, the junction contains 6 bases. CDR1 and CDR2, per the germline V gene, are MNHEY and SVGAGI. Every study subject tested positive for serum antibodies to T-antigen and had biopsy-confirmed Merkel cell carcinoma that was MCPyV-positive. Genomic DNA was extracted from roughly 6 adjacent 10-micron frozen tumor sections without cell sorting or culture. Optimal cutting temperature compound was used to freeze tumor biopsy tissue measuring roughly 5 x 5 x 5 mm. In the frozen biopsy, scout sections stained with hematoxylin and eosin confirmed plenty of Merkel cell carcinoma along with infiltrating cells.

This TCR came from an adult with Merkel cell carcinoma. The sequence joins TRBV6-5 to TRBJ1-6, with an unclear D gene assignment. The sample was tumor tissue. The encoded CDR3 is CASSYSGSSYNSPLHF. The sequenced DNA is TGTGCCAGCAGTTACTCCGGCTCCTCCTATAATTCACCCCTCCACTTT.